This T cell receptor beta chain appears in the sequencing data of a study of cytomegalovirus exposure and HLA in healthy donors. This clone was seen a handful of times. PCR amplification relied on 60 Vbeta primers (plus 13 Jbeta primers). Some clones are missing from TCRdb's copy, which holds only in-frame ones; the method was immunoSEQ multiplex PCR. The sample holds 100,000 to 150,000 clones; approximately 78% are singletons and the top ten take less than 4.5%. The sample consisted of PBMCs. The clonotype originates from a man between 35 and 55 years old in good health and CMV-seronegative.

In nucleotides, the CDR3 is TGTGCCAGCAGCTTAGGTTACAATCAGCCCCAGCATTTT. It encodes CASSLGYNQPQHF. V is TRBV11-2 and J is TRBJ1-5; D gene unclear. Germline CDR1 is SGHAT and CDR2 is FQNNGV. This CDR3 comprises 13 residues. Trimming pared 1 base from V and 3 bases from J, leaving 4 bases between.